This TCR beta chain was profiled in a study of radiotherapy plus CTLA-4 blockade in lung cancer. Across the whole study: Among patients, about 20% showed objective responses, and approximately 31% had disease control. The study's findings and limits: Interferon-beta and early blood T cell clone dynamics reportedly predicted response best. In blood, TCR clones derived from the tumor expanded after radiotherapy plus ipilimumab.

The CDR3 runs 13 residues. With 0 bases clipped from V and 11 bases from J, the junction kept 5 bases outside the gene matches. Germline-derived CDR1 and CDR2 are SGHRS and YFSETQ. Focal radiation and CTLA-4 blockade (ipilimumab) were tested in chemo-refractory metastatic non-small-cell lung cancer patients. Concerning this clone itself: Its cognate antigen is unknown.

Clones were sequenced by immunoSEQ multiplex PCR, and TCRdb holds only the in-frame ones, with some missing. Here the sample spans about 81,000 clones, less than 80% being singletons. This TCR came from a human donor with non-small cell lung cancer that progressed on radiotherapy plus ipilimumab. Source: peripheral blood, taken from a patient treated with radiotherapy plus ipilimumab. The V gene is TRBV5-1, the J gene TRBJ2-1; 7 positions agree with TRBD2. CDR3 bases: TGCGCCAGCAGCTTGGAACCTAGCGGACAGCAGTTCTTC. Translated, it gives CASSLEPSGQQFF.